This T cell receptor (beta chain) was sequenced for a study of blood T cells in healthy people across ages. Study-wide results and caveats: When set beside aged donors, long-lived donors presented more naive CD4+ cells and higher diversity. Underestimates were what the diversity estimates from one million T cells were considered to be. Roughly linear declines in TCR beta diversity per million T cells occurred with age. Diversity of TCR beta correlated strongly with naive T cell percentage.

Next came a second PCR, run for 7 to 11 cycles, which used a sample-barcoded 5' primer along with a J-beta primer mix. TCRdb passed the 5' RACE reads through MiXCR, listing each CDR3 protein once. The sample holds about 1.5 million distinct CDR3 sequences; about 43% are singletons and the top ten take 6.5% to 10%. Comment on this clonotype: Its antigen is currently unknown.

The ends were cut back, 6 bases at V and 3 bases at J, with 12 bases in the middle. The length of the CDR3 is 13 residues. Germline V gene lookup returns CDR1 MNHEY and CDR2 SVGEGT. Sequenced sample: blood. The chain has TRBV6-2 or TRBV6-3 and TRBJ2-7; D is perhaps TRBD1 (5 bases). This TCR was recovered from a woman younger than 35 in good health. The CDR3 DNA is TGTGCCAGCAGAAGGGGCCCAAACTACGAGCAGTACTTC. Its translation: CASRRGPNYEQYF.